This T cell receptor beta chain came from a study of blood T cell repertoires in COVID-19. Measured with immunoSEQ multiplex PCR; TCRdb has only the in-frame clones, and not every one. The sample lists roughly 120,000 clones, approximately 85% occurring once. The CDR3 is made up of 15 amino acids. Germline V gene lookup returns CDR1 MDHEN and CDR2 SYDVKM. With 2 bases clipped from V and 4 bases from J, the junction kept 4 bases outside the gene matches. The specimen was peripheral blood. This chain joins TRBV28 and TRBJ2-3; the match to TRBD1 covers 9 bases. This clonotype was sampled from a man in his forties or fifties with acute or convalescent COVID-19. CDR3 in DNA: TGTGCCAGCAGTTTACTCGGACAGGGGCCAGATACGCAGTATTTT. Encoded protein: CASSLLGQGPDTQYF.